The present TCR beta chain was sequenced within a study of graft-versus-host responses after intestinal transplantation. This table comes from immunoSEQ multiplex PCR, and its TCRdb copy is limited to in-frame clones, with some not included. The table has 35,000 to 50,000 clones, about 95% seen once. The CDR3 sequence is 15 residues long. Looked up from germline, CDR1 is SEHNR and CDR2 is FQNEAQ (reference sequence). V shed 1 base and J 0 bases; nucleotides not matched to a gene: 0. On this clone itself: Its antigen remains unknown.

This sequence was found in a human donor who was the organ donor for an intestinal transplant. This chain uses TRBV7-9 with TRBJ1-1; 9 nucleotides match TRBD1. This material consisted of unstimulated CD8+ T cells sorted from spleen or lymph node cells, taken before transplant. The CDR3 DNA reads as TGTGCCAGCAGCTTAGGACAGGGGGTGAACACTGAAGCTTTCTTT. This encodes CASSLGQGVNTEAFF.